A selection of T cell receptor beta chains follows, all from one sample in a study of graft-versus-host responses after intestinal transplantation. Sequenced by immunoSEQ multiplex PCR; TCRdb stores in-frame clones only, minus some. The sample includes roughly 53,000 clones, 91% seen only once; the top ten take about 6%. This material consisted of PBMCs, taken nearly 670 days after intestinal transplant. These TCRs come from a human patient who received an intestinal transplant, so some T cells may come from the graft donor. The CDR3 runs from the conserved cysteine through the conserved F or W. D genes are given only for firm matches. Rows may omit the clone size; those that give it use once, few, many or a size class.

J gene | clone size | D gene | V gene | CDR3 protein | CDR3 DNA
TRBJ2-7 | NA | TRBD1 | TRBV5-1 | CASSLNRGQEVLYEQYF | TGCGCCAGCAGCTTGAATAGAGGACAGGAGGTTCTCTACGAGCAGTACTTC
TRBJ2-3 | NA | TRBD2 | TRBV6-5 | CASSYFKPGRGDTQYF | TGTGCCAGCAGTTACTTCAAACCCGGGAGGGGAGATACGCAGTATTTT
TRBJ1-5 | NA | NA | TRBV6-5 | CASSYSGPQTGQPQHF | TGTGCCAGCAGTTACTCCGGACCACAAACTGGGCAGCCCCAGCATTTT
TRBJ1-5 | NA | NA | TRBV7-3 | CASSLTTGSNQPQHF | TGTGCCAGCAGCTTAACGACAGGTAGCAATCAGCCCCAGCATTTT
TRBJ2-7 | NA | NA | TRBV4-2 | CASSQEISSSYEQYF | TGTGCCAGCAGCCAAGAGATTTCTAGCTCCTACGAGCAGTACTTC
TRBJ2-1 | NA | NA | TRBV11-2 | CASSSGTLYNEQFF | TGTGCCAGCAGTTCCGGGACCCTTTACAATGAGCAGTTCTTC
TRBJ2-3 | NA | NA | TRBV6-1 | CASSPQGIRTDTQYF | TGTGCCAGCAGTCCACAGGGTATTCGCACAGATACGCAGTATTTT
TRBJ2-5 | few | NA | TRBV18 | CASSVLVSLETQYF | TGTGCCAGCTCAGTTCTAGTTAGTTTGGAGACCCAGTACTTC
TRBJ2-5 | NA | TRBD1 | TRBV6-5 | CASSYGTGALGTQYF | TGTGCCAGCAGTTACGGGACAGGGGCGTTGGGGACCCAGTACTTC
TRBJ2-5 | NA | TRBD1 | TRBV9 | CASSAGTGKTQYF | TGTGCCAGCAGCGCCGGGACAGGGAAGACCCAGTACTTC
TRBJ2-3 | NA | TRBD1 | TRBV7-3 | CASKDGTGALPRTDTQYF | TGTGCCAGTAAAGATGGGACAGGGGCGCTCCCTCGCACAGATACGCAGTATTTT
TRBJ2-2 | NA | NA | TRBV9 | CASSVATGGPANTGELFF | TGTGCCAGCAGCGTAGCTACGGGGGGCCCCGCGAACACCGGGGAGCTGTTTTTT
TRBJ2-7 | NA | NA | TRBV5-1 | CASRRGLRDSYEQYF | TGCGCCAGTCGGAGAGGCCTCCGAGACTCCTACGAGCAGTACTTC
TRBJ1-1 | NA | TRBD1 | TRBV5-1 | CASSTDRGTEAFF | TGCGCCAGCAGCACTGACAGGGGCACTGAAGCTTTCTTT
TRBJ1-1 | NA | TRBD1 | TRBV19 | CASRGTGISWNTEASF | TGTGCCAGTAGGGGGACAGGGATATCGTGGAACACTGAAGCTTCCTTT
TRBJ1-5 | NA | NA | TRBV2 | CASSDGQPQHF | TGTGCCAGCAGTGATGGTCAGCCCCAGCATTTT
TRBJ1-6 | NA | NA | TRBV5-5 | CASSGAVSGPLHF | TGTGCCAGCAGCGGAGCAGTGAGCGGACCCCTCCACTTT
TRBJ2-3 | NA | NA | TRBV5-8 | CASNQGSTDTQYF | TGTGCCAGCAATCAGGGGAGCACAGATACGCAGTATTTT
TRBJ2-2 | NA | TRBD1 | TRBV6-6 | CASISWTGSSTGELFF | TGTGCCAGCATCAGCTGGACAGGGTCGAGCACCGGGGAGCTGTTTTTT
TRBJ2-7 | NA | NA | TRBV4-2 | CASSSSGSYEQYF | TGTGCCAGCAGCTCCTCGGGATCCTACGAGCAGTACTTC
TRBJ1-1 | once | NA | TRBV9 | CASSVVRGEGWRNTEAFF | TGTGCCAGCAGCGTAGTGAGGGGGGAGGGTTGGCGGAACACTGAAGCTTTCTTT
TRBJ1-5 | few | NA | TRBV4-2 | CASRHSGISNQPQHF | TGTGCCAGCAGGCACTCGGGGATTAGCAATCAGCCCCAGCATTTT
TRBJ2-3 | NA | NA | TRBV9 | CASSVGLQRSSTDTQYF | TGTGCCAGCAGCGTAGGGCTCCAGCGGAGTAGCACAGATACGCAGTATTTT
TRBJ1-1 | NA | TRBD1 | TRBV5-5 | CASTQGMNTEAFF | TGTGCCAGCACACAGGGGATGAACACTGAAGCTTTCTTT
TRBJ2-3 | NA | NA | TRBV6-5 | CASSLLTGPTDTQYF | TGTGCCAGCAGTTTACTGACAGGTCCCACAGATACGCAGTATTTT
TRBJ1-4 | NA | NA | TRBV27 | CASSSGGAEDEKLFF | TGTGCCAGCAGTTCGGGAGGGGCCGAGGATGAAAAACTGTTTTTT
TRBJ2-6 | NA | NA | TRBV10-2 | CASRVSGANVLTF | TGCGCCAGCAGGGTCTCTGGGGCCAACGTCCTGACTTTC
TRBJ1-2 | NA | NA | TRBV27 | CASSFKPGVNYGYTF | TGTGCCAGCAGTTTTAAGCCCGGGGTTAACTATGGCTACACCTTC
TRBJ1-1 | NA | NA | TRBV7-6 | CASSEGWSTEAFF | TGTGCCAGCAGCGAGGGGTGGAGCACTGAAGCTTTCTTT
TRBJ2-1 | NA | NA | TRBV19 | CASSISGSSYNEQFF | TGTGCCAGTAGTATTAGTGGGAGCTCCTACAATGAGCAGTTCTTC
TRBJ2-7 | NA | NA | TRBV5-6 | CASSLRLTASYEQYF | TGTGCCAGCAGCTTGCGTTTGACAGCCTCCTACGAGCAGTACTTC
TRBJ1-3 | NA | NA | TRBV5-1 | CASSSDSLSGNTIYF | TGCGCCAGCAGCTCGGACAGCCTCTCTGGAAACACCATATATTTT
TRBJ2-7 | NA | TRBD1 | TRBV30 | CAWSVQDRDEQYF | TGTGCCTGGAGTGTACAGGACAGGGACGAGCAGTACTTC
TRBJ2-3 | NA | TRBD2 | TRBV11-3 | CASSLLAGGPSDTQYF | TGTGCCAGCAGCCTATTAGCGGGGGGGCCGTCAGATACGCAGTATTTT
TRBJ1-4 | NA | TRBD1 | TRBV9 | CASSPRQGAHGKLFF | TGTGCCAGCAGTCCTCGACAGGGGGCGCATGGAAAACTGTTTTTT
TRBJ1-6 | once | TRBD1 | TRBV10-3 | CAISGQGGQPNSPLHF | TGTGCCATCAGCGGACAGGGAGGCCAGCCCAATTCACCCCTCCACTTT
TRBJ2-7 | NA | NA | TRBV6-1 | CASTSGPYEQYF | TGTGCCAGCACCTCAGGACCCTACGAGCAGTACTTC
TRBJ2-3 | NA | NA | TRBV5-5 | CASSTRSDTQYF | TGTGCCAGCAGCACCCGGTCCGATACGCAGTATTTT
TRBJ2-7 | NA | NA | TRBV7-2 | CASSLGGGEQYF | TGTGCCAGCAGCTTAGGGGGCGGCGAGCAGTACTTC